The entry below describes one T cell receptor (beta chain). The sample is drawn from a study of blood T cells in healthy people across ages. The V gene lost 3 bases and the J gene lost 7 bases, with 15 bases spanning the gap. Germline V CDR1 and CDR2: SEHNR, FQNEAQ (reference sequence). The CDR3 is 14 amino acids. A second roughly 6 to 11 cycle PCR used barcoded and J-beta primers. TCRdb reanalysed the 5' RACE reads using MiXCR and keeps one entry per CDR3 protein. Counted here are hundreds of thousands of distinct CDR3 sequences, over 45% occurring once; the ten biggest clones make up about 20%. The TCR originated in a man aged 25-40 years in good health. The chain combines TRBV7-9 with TRBJ1-2; possible D gene TRBD1, 6 bases. Sequencing was performed on blood. CDR3 region: CASSFLGGNSGYTF. The CDR3 DNA sequence: TGTGCCAGCAGCTTCTTAGGGGGGAACAGTGGCTACACCTTC.